The 20 T cell receptor beta chains below all came from one sample that was sequenced in a study of blood T cell repertoires in COVID-19. The data were produced by immunoSEQ multiplex PCR, yet TCRdb's version contains in-frame clones alone and is incomplete. The table lists 310,000 or so clones, 88% of them singletons. Source material: peripheral blood. All receptors derive from a woman in her thirties with COVID-19, enrolled during active disease.

This clone appeared a single time. The CDR3 sequence: CASGFSIAGKETQYF. In DNA, the CDR3 is TGTGCTAGTGGTTTTTCCATAGCGGGAAAGGAGACCCAGTACTTC. The chain joins TRBV12-5 to TRBJ2-5; TRBD2 agrees at 8 bases. This CDR3 has 15 residues. Germline loops: CDR1 LGHNT, CDR2 FRNRAP. J was trimmed by 5 bases and V by 3 bases; bases with no gene match: 8.

V gene TRBV28 combines with J gene TRBJ1-5; D is uncertain. The CDR3 sequence is 12 residues long. CDR1 is MDHEN, CDR2 SYDVKM, per germline. Trimming removed 10 bases from V and 2 bases from J, with 9 bases in between. The CDR3, as DNA: TGTGCCAAGTCCCGGGGCAATCAGCCCCAGCATTTT. This sequence encodes CAKSRGNQPQHF.

The V gene is TRBV19, the J gene TRBJ1-5; 7 bases line up with TRBD1. Germline lookup yields CDR1 LNHDA and CDR2 SQIVND (reference sequence). The trim removed 6 bases at V and 0 bases at J, leaving 8 bases unmatched. This CDR3 contains 16 residues. In DNA, the CDR3 is TGTGCCAGTAGCCTACAGGGGCTTAATAGCAATCAGCCCCAGCATTTT. Translated: CASSLQGLNSNQPQHF.

This clone has only a few counts. The chain combines TRBV18 with TRBJ2-7; the match to TRBD1 covers 9 bases. Unmatched junction bases numbered 6, after V lost 3 bases and J lost 3 bases. Germline V CDR1 and CDR2: KGHSH, LQKENI. The CDR3 length is 15 residues. CDR3 DNA: TGTGCCAGCTCACCGGGGTTGGACAGGGGCTACGAGCAGTACTTC. As protein: CASSPGLDRGYEQYF.

The J gene is TRBJ2-1, the V gene TRBV19; TRBD1 matches at 10 bases. Germline V lookup: CDR1 LNHDA, CDR2 SQIVND (reference sequence). The V segment lost 7 bases and the J segment 8 bases; nucleotides outside the gene matches: 8. The CDR3 runs 14 residues. The CDR3 bases are TGTGCCAGTAATCCGGGACAGGGGTACGATGAGCAGTTCTTC. Amino acids: CASNPGQGYDEQFF.

The genes are TRBV19 and TRBJ2-2; D possibly corresponds to TRBD2 (6 bases). CDR3 length equals 15 residues. CDR1 is LNHDA and CDR2 is SQIVND in the germline V gene (reference sequence). V was pared by 3 bases and J by 10 bases, with 18 bases between. CDR3 nucleotide sequence: TGTGCCAGTAGTATGTTGGGAGGTGGGTTGGTGGAGCTGTTTTTT. Protein product: CASSMLGGGLVELFF.

This chain joins TRBV18 and TRBJ1-4, with a weak D call TRBD1 (6 bases). Germline values: CDR1 KGHSH, CDR2 LQKENI. V lost 4 bases, J lost 6 bases, and 12 bases lay in between. The CDR3 is 14 amino acids. CDR3 amino acids: CASSHDRLYEKLFF. The CDR3, as DNA: TGTGCCAGCTCACACGACAGGCTCTATGAAAAACTGTTTTTT. Drawing the rest from reference TRBV18 and TRBJ1-4, the complete variable domain is NAGVMQNPRHLVRRRGQEARLRCSPMKGHSHVYWYRQLPEEGLKFMVYLQKENIIDESGMPKERFSAEFPKEGPSILRIQQVVRGDSAAYFCASSHDRLYEKLFFGSGTQLSVL.

The V and J genes are TRBV4-3 and TRBJ1-2, with D possibly matching TRBD1 (5 bases). The V end lost 0 bases, the J end lost 4 bases, and 12 bases lay between the germline ends. The CDR3 loop spans 15 amino acids. The germline V gene encodes CDR1 LGHNA and CDR2 YSLEER. This CDR3 reads CASSQELGEGYGYTF. DNA for the CDR3: TGCGCCAGCAGCCAAGAATTAGGGGAGGGCTATGGCTACACCTTC.

The CDR3 sequence: CAIRGDSVLYEQYF. As DNA, the CDR3 is TGTGCCATCAGAGGGGACAGCGTACTCTACGAGCAGTACTTC. The chain links TRBV10-3 to TRBJ2-7; 7 bases map to TRBD1. Germline values: CDR1 ENHRY, CDR2 SYGVKD. The V and J ends lost 6 bases and 3 bases, in that order; junction bases with no gene match: 8. The CDR3 totals 14 residues.

The CDR3 DNA reads TGCAGTGCTAGTCCCACAGTGAACACTGAAGCTTTCTTT. Its translation: CSASPTVNTEAFF. The J gene is TRBJ1-1, the V gene TRBV20-1; D gene uncertain. From germline, CDR1 is DFQATT and CDR2 SNEGSKA (reference sequence). The CDR3 runs to 13 residues. Trimming removed 3 bases from V and 0 bases from J, with 8 bases in between.

The chain is built from TRBV18 and TRBJ2-7; a weak D match, TRBD2 (5 bases). The CDR3 contains 13 residues. Per the germline V gene, CDR1 is KGHSH and CDR2 is LQKENI. The V gene lost 6 bases and the J gene lost 4 bases, with 13 bases spanning the gap. CDR3 protein: CASSLTRGYEQYF. CDR3 nucleotides: TGTGCCAGCTCCCTCACCCGCGGGTACGAGCAGTACTTC.

This clone was recorded once. J is TRBJ2-7 and V is TRBV28; 15 bases align to TRBD2. The CDR3 is made up of 17 amino acids. The germline V gene encodes CDR1 MDHEN and CDR2 SYDVKM. The V segment lost 6 bases and the J segment 0 bases; nucleotides outside the gene matches: 6. The CDR3 region has the DNA TGTGCCAGCAGGGGGACTAGCGGGAGGACCATCTCCTACGAGCAGTACTTC. This gives the protein CASRGTSGRTISYEQYF.

Here the CDR3 reads CSASPLAGVIDTQYF. The CDR3 DNA is TGCAGTGCTAGTCCACTAGCGGGAGTAATAGATACGCAGTATTTT. The chain employs TRBV20-1 and TRBJ2-3, with 11 bases fitting TRBD2. The CDR3 loop spans 15 amino acids. The germline gives CDR1 DFQATT, CDR2 SNEGSKA (reference sequence). The V and J ends lost 3 bases and 5 bases, in that order; junction bases with no gene match: 7.

The chain joins TRBV27 to TRBJ2-7; TRBD1 aligns across 8 bases. In germline, CDR1 is MNHEY, CDR2 SMNVEV (reference sequence). Trimming removed 2 bases from V and 4 bases from J; junction bases left unmatched: 19. The CDR3 is 19 amino acids. Here the CDR3 reads CASSLRMAWVTGDRYEQYF. The DNA of the CDR3 is TGTGCCAGCAGTTTAAGGATGGCGTGGGTGACGGGGGACAGGTACGAGCAGTACTTC.

DNA of the CDR3: TGTGCCAGCAGACAGGGTTTTCAGCCCCAGCATTTT. As protein: CASRQGFQPQHF. The chain combines TRBV27 with TRBJ1-5, with D perhaps TRBD1 (6 bases). V lost 6 bases and J 6 bases, leaving 9 bases between the germline ends. The CDR3 runs to 12 residues. From germline, CDR1 is MNHEY and CDR2 SMNVEV (reference sequence).

The V call is TRBV30, the J call TRBJ1-5, with TRBD1 matching 7 bases. The CDR3 runs to 15 residues. CDR1 GTSNPN and CDR2 SVGIG come from the germline V gene (reference sequence). Unmatched junction bases numbered 7, after V lost 2 bases and J lost 3 bases. CDR3 loop: CAWSHPGQTNQPQHF. DNA of the CDR3: TGTGCCTGGAGTCATCCGGGACAGACCAATCAGCCCCAGCATTTT.

This clone has more than one count but fewer than ten. The chain uses TRBV6-6 and TRBJ2-1; 10 positions agree with TRBD2. Germline CDR1 reads MNHNY; CDR2 reads SVGAGI (reference sequence). CDR3 size: 16 residues. Losses at the gene ends were 0 bases for V and 9 bases for J; bases not matched to a gene: 8. The CDR3 sequence: CASSYSFSGRTGEQFF. CDR3 nucleotides: TGTGCCAGCAGTTACTCGTTTAGCGGGAGGACAGGTGAGCAGTTCTTC.

The rearrangement joins TRBV18 to TRBJ2-7; weak D call: TRBD1 (6 bases). This CDR3 has 14 residues. Germline V gene data show CDR1 as KGHSH and CDR2 as LQKENI. Deletions cut 6 bases from V and 0 bases from J, with 12 bases between. The DNA of the CDR3 is TGTGCCAGCTCCCCTAACAGGGACTCCTACGAGCAGTACTTC. Amino acids: CASSPNRDSYEQYF.

The V gene is TRBV24-1, the J gene TRBJ1-1; maybe TRBD1 (5 bases). The CDR3 consists of 14 residues. V lost 12 bases and J 1 base, leaving 17 bases between the germline ends. Germline V gene sequence: CDR1 KGHDR, CDR2 SFDVKD. The CDR3 protein is CAAPSQVSNTEAFF. CDR3 nucleotide sequence: TGTGCCGCCCCTTCACAGGTCTCGAACACTGAAGCTTTCTTT.

V and J are TRBV3-1 (or the pseudogene TRBV3-2) and TRBJ1-4, with D hard to call. V was pared by 1 base and J by 4 bases, with 10 bases between. The CDR3 totals 15 residues. Looked up from germline, CDR1 is LGHDT and CDR2 is YNNKEL (reference sequence). The CDR3 DNA sequence: TGTGCCAGCAGCCAAGGGTGGCAGTTTAATGAAAAACTGTTTTTT. It specifies CASSQGWQFNEKLFF.